This T cell receptor beta chain comes out of a study of T cells in Graves' hyperthyroidism and ophthalmopathy. TCR beta CDR3 region amplification was performed from RNA transcripts. A set of HTBI primers served as the primers for a first-round RT-PCR of the TCR CDR3. TCRdb re-derived calls from the multiplex PCR reads in MiXCR, one entry per CDR3 protein. In the table there are hundreds of thousands of distinct CDR3 sequences, approximately 14% of which are singletons. Trimming shortened V by 5 bases and J by 2 bases, and 13 bases separated the two germline ends. Germline CDR1 and CDR2: SEHNR and FQNEAQ (reference sequence). This CDR3 has 14 residues. In its sample, this clonotype was seen once.

This clonotype was obtained from a woman aged 18-29 years with Graves' hyperthyroidism. Specimen: blood. V and J are TRBV7-9 and TRBJ2-7; D perhaps matches TRBD1 (6 bases). CDR3 sequence: CASSPTGPPYEQYF. Written as DNA, the CDR3 is TGTGCCAGCAGCCCGACAGGCCCCCCCTACGAGCAGTACTTC.